The 2 T cell receptor beta chains below all came from one sample that was sequenced in a study of T cells in Graves' hyperthyroidism and ophthalmopathy. Researchers took RNA transcripts and amplified the TCR beta CDR3 regions from them. First-round RT-PCR of the TCR CDR3 relied on the HTBI primer set. MiXCR, applied by TCRdb to the multiplex PCR reads, yields one record per CDR3 protein. The repertoire holds hundreds of thousands of distinct CDR3 sequences, with 12% to 15% as singletons. Sequenced input: blood. Every receptor here comes from a woman between 18 and 30 years old with Graves' hyperthyroidism.

About this clonotype itself: This may arise from a read error, as a much more abundant clone is one base away. The V and J genes are TRBV4-1 and TRBJ2-5; D may correspond to TRBD1 or TRBD2 (5 bases each). Germline V lookup: CDR1 MGHRA, CDR2 YSYEKL. CDR3 length: 16 residues. The CDR3 nucleotides are TGCGCCAGCAGCCAAGAACCCGGGGTCGGACAAGAGACCCGGTACTTC. It yields the protein CASSQEPGVGQETRYF.

This clonotype was recorded at least ten times. The chain uses TRBV7-9 and TRBJ2-2, with D possibly matching TRBD2 (5 bases). The CDR3 has 16 amino acids. The V and J ends lost 6 bases and 0 bases respectively, with 14 bases between them. Germline V gives CDR1 SEHNR, CDR2 FQNEAQ (reference sequence). The CDR3 sequence is CASRTDSQPNTGELFF. The CDR3 bases are TGTGCCAGCAGGACGGACTCTCAGCCGAACACCGGGGAGCTGTTTTTT.